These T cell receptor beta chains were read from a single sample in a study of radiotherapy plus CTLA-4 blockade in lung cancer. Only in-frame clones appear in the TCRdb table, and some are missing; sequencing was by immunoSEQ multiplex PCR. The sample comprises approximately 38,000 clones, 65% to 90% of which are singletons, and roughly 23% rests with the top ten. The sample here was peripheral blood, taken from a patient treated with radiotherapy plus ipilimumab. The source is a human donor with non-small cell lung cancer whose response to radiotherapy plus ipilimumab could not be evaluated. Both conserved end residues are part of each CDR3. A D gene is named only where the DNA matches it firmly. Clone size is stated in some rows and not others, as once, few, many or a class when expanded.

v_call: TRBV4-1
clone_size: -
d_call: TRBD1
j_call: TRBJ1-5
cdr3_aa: CASSPTGQGRQPQHF
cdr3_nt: TGCGCCAGCAGCCCCACAGGACAGGGCCGGCAGCCCCAGCATTTT

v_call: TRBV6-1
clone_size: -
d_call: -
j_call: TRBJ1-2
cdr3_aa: CATQPANYGYTF
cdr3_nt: TGTGCCACCCAACCGGCTAACTATGGCTACACCTTC

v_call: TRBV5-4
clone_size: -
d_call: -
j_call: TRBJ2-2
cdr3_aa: CASSSPGPGELFF
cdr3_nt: TGCGCCAGCAGCTCACCAGGGCCCGGGGAGCTGTTTTTT

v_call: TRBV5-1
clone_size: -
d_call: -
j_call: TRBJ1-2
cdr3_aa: CASSSGGRATPNYGYTF
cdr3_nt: TGCGCCAGCAGCTCCGGCGGCAGGGCGACGCCTAACTATGGCTACACCTTC

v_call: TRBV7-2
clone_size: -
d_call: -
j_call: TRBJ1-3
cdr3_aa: CASSEVPRGTIYF
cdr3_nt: TGTGCCAGCTCCGAGGTTCCCCGGGGCACCATATATTTT

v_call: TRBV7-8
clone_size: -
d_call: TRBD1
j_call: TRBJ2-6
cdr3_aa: CASSLVRDSVNSGANVLTF
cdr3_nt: TGTGCCAGCAGCTTAGTAAGGGACAGCGTTAACTCTGGGGCCAACGTCCTGACTTTC

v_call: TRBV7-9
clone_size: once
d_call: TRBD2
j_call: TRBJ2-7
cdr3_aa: CASSPVGGTWSYEQYF
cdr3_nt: TGTGCCAGCAGCCCCGTCGGGGGGACTTGGTCCTACGAGCAGTACTTC

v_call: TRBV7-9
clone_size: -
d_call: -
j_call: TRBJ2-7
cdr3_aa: CASSFAEGGSSYEQYF
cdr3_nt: TGTGCCAGCAGCTTCGCAGAAGGAGGGAGCTCCTACGAGCAGTACTTC

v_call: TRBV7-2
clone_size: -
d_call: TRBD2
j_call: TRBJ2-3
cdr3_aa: CASSPAIGGSWDTQYF
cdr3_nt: TGTGCCAGCAGCCCGGCTATAGGCGGGAGCTGGGATACGCAGTATTTT

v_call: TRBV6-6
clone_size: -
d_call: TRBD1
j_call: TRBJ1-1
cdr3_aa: CASTIQTGAEAFF
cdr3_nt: TGTGCCAGCACCATACAAACAGGGGCTGAAGCTTTCTTT

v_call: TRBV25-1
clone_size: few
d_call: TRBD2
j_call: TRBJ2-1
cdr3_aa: CASSGPPLAGGSYNEQFF
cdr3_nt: TGTGCCAGCAGTGGCCCCCCACTAGCGGGAGGGTCCTACAATGAGCAGTTCTTC

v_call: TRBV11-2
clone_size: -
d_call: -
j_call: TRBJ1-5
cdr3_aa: CASSSQSNQPQHF
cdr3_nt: TGTGCCAGCAGCTCCCAGTCCAATCAGCCCCAGCATTTT

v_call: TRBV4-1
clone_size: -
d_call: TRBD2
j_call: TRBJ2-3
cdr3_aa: CASSPSGVTDTQYF
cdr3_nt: TGCGCCAGCAGCCCGAGCGGGGTCACAGATACGCAGTATTTT

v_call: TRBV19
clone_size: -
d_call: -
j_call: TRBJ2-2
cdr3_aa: CASSIGVGTGELFF
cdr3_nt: TGTGCCAGTAGTATCGGAGTTGGCACCGGGGAGCTGTTTTTT

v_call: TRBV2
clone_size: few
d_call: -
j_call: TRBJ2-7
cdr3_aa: CASSEGRRVLYF
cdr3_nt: TGTGCCAGCAGTGAAGGTAGGAGGGTGCTTTACTTC

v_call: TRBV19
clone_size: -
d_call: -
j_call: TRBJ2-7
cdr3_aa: CASSIGRGLMSYEQYF
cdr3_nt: TGTGCCAGTAGTATCGGGAGGGGGCTGATGTCCTACGAGCAGTACTTC

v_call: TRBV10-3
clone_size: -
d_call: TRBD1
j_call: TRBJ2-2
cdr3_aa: CAISHGQGTTGELFF
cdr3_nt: TGTGCCATCAGTCACGGACAGGGCACCACCGGGGAGCTGTTTTTT

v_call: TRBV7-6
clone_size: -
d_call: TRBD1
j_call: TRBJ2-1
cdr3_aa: CASSMSQDRGQFF
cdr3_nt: TGTGCCAGCAGCATGTCGCAAGACAGGGGACAGTTCTTC

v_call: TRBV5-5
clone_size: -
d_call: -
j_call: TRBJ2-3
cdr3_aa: CASSLASSDTQYF
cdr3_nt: TGTGCCAGCAGCTTGGCTAGCTCGGATACGCAGTATTTT

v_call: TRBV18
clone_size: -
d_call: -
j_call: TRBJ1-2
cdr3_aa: CASSPLRGYGYTF
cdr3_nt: TGTGCCAGCTCACCATTAAGGGGATATGGCTACACCTTC

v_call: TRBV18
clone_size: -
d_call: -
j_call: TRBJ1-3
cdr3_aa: CASSPRKLSGNTIYF
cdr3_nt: TGTGCCAGCTCACCACGAAAGCTGTCTGGAAACACCATATATTTT

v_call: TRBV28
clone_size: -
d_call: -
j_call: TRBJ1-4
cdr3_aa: CASSLAGAATNEKLFF
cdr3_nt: TGTGCCAGCAGTCTCGCGGGGGCCGCAACTAATGAAAAACTGTTTTTT

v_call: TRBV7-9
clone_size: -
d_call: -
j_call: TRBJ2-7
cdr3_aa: CASSAGFPYEQYF
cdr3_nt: TGTGCCAGCAGCGCAGGGTTCCCCTACGAGCAGTACTTC

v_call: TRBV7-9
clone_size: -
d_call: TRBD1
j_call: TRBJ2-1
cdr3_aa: CASSLGQGGREQFF
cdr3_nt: TGTGCCAGCAGCCTAGGACAGGGGGGCAGAGAGCAGTTCTTC

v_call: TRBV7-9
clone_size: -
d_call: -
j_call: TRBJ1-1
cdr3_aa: CASSGGGMNTEAFF
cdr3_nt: TGTGCCAGCAGCGGGGGGGGGATGAACACTGAAGCTTTCTTT

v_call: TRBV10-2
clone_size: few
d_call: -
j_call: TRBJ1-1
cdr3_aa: CASSEPGGWTEAFF
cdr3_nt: TGCGCCAGCAGTGAGCCGGGAGGGTGGACTGAAGCTTTCTTT

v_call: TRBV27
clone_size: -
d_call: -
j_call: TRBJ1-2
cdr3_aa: CASTKDPRTTNYGYTF
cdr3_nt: TGTGCCAGCACCAAGGACCCTCGGACAACTAACTATGGCTACACCTTC

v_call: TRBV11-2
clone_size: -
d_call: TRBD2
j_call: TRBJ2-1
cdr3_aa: CASSTLSGRNNEQFF
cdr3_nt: TGTGCCAGCAGCACTCTCAGCGGGAGGAACAATGAGCAGTTCTTC

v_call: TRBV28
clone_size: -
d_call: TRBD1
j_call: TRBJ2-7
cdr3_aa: CATNQPPGQGTSYEQYF
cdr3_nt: TGTGCCACCAACCAACCTCCCGGACAGGGGACATCCTACGAGCAGTACTTC

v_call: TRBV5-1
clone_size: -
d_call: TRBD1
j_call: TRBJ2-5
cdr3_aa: CASSYSVQGAQETQYF
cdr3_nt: TGCGCCAGCAGCTACAGTGTACAGGGGGCCCAAGAGACCCAGTACTTC

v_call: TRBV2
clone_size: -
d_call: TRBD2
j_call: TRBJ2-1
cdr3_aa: CASSASGGATEQFF
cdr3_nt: TGTGCCAGCAGCGCTAGCGGGGGGGCCACTGAGCAGTTCTTC

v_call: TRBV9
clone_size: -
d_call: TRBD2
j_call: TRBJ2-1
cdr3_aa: CASSVGRGVYNEQFF
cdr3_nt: TGTGCCAGCAGCGTAGGGCGGGGGGTCTACAATGAGCAGTTCTTC

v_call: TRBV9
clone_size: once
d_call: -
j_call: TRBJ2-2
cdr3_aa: CASSVTDNTGELFF
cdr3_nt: TGTGCCAGCAGCGTAACAGACAACACCGGGGAGCTGTTTTTT

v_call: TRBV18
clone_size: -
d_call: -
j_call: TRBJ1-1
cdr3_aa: CASSPGRENTEAFF
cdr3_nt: TGTGCCAGCTCACCAGGGCGAGAGAACACTGAAGCTTTCTTT

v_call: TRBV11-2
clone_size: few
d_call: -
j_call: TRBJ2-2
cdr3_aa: CASSLERRDTGELFF
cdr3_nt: TGTGCCAGCAGCTTAGAAAGACGGGACACCGGGGAGCTGTTTTTT

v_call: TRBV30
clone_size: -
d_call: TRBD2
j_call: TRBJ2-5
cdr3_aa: CAPPTSGRAGKETQYF
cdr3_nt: TGTGCCCCCCCAACTAGCGGGAGGGCCGGGAAAGAGACCCAGTACTTC

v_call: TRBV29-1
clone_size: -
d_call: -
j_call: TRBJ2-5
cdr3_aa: CSATRGGGETQYF
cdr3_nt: TGCAGCGCAACAAGAGGGGGTGGAGAGACCCAGTACTTC

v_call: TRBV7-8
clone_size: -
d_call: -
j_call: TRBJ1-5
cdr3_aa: CASSLQPVGNNQPQHF
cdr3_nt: TGTGCCAGCAGCCTACAACCCGTCGGGAACAATCAGCCCCAGCATTTT

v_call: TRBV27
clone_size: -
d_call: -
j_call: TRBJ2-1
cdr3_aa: CASSLTSSYNEQFF
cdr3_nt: TGTGCCAGCAGTTTAACGAGCTCCTACAATGAGCAGTTCTTC

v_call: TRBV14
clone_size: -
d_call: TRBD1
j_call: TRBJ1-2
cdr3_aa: CASSPGTGRGYTF
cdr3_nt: TGTGCCAGCAGCCCAGGGACAGGGCGCGGCTACACCTTC

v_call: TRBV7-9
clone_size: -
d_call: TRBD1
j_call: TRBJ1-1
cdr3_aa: CASSLADRAENTEAFF
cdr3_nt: TGTGCCAGCAGCTTAGCGGACAGGGCCGAGAACACTGAAGCTTTCTTT

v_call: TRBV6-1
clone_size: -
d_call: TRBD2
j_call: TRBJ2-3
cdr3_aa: CASSGGGAADTQYF
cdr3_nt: TGTGCCAGCAGCGGCGGGGGGGCGGCAGATACGCAGTATTTT

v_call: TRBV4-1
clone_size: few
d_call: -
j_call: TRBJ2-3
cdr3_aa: CASSQVSQSGSQPQYF
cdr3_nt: TGCGCCAGCAGCCAAGTCTCTCAGAGCGGCTCACAACCGCAGTATTTT

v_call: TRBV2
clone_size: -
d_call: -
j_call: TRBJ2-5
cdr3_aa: CASVWTERETQYF
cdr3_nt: TGTGCCAGCGTTTGGACGGAGCGGGAGACCCAGTACTTC

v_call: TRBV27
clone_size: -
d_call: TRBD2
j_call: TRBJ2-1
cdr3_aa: CASSLLAGRYYNEQFF
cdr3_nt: TGTGCCAGCAGTTTGCTAGCGGGTCGGTACTACAATGAGCAGTTCTTC

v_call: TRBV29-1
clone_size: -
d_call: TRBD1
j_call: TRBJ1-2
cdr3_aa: CSVADLGTGYGYTF
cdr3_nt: TGCAGCGTTGCCGATCTGGGGACAGGCTATGGCTACACCTTC

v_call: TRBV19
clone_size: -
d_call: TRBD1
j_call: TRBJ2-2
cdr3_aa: CASRGRGLVGELFF
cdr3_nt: TGTGCCAGTAGGGGCAGGGGGCTTGTCGGGGAGCTGTTTTTT

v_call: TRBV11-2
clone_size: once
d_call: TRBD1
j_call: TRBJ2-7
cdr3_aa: CASSLVRGPREQYF
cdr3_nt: TGTGCCAGCAGCTTAGTAAGGGGGCCGCGAGAGCAGTACTTC